This record looks at one TCR beta chain sequence and its context. As yet, its antigen is unknown. Treatment denoted: approximately 10-day PBMC culture with coronavirus spike peptide pools or control peptides (ViraFEST assay). These data are taken from a study of vaccination and CD4 T cells after COVID-19. The Oncomine TCR Beta short-read assay sequenced DNA from cultured CD4+ T cells. TCRdb fed the PCR reads into MiXCR, producing one record per CDR3 protein. The sample holds 9,300 or so distinct CDR3 sequences; approximately 51% are singletons and the top ten take 30% to 45%. Looked up from germline, CDR1 is MGHRA and CDR2 is YSYEKL. This CDR3 has 14 amino acids. Germline trimming cut 4 bases from V and 10 bases from J; bases unmatched to any gene: 7.

The sequence was collected from a human donor who had recovered from COVID-19. Material for sequencing was CD4+ T cells from blood, cultured in vitro. V gene TRBV4-1 combines with J gene TRBJ1-4, with 9 nucleotides matching TRBD1. The CDR3 loop reads CASSPLQGAAKLFF. CDR3 coding DNA: TGCGCCAGCAGCCCACTACAGGGGGCGGCAAAACTGTTTTTT.